This T cell receptor (beta chain) was sequenced in a study of molecular identifiers for immune sequencing clone quantification. At the level of the study: Replicates partitioned RNA from roughly 20,000 or 100,000 naive CD8 cells into five parts, sequencing four.

TCRdb called the PCR reads again in MiXCR, with one record for every CDR3 protein. Of about 320,000 distinct CDR3 sequences listed, over 20% are singletons. Naive CD8 T cells, phenotype CD8+CD4-CCR7+CD45RA+, were sorted. This clonotype came up many times. CDR3 size: 14 residues. Germline V CDR1 and CDR2: LNHDA, SQIVND (reference sequence). The ends were cut back, 1 base at V and 0 bases at J, with 4 bases in the middle. Sequenced material: naive CD8+ T cells from blood, with Jurkat cell RNA spiked in. Subset: FACS-sorted CD8+CD4-CCR7+CD45RA+ naive T cells. The rearrangement joins TRBV19 to TRBJ2-1; D not certain. This TCR was recovered from a human donor in good health. Some libraries in this study had Jurkat cell RNA spiked in. For the CDR3, the DNA is TGTGCCAGTAGTATAGTTAGCTCCTACAATGAGCAGTTCTTC. Translating gives CASSIVSSYNEQFF.